One sample yielded the 11 T cell receptor beta chains listed below, sequenced in a study of control samples from healthy donors and cancer patients. TCRdb keeps only in-frame clones here, not all; method: immunoSEQ multiplex PCR. Seen here are over 150,000 clones, approximately 94% observed once, and the top ten hold around 13%. The sample was PBMCs. The receptors were sampled from a man aged 55 to 70 with colorectal cancer.

The V call is TRBV19, the J call TRBJ1-3; no clear D gene. V gave up 2 bases and J gave up 0 bases, with 2 bases separating them. From germline, CDR1 is LNHDA and CDR2 SQIVND (reference sequence). The CDR3 is made up of 13 amino acids. The CDR3 region has the DNA TGTGCCAGTAGTATAAACTCTGGAAACACCATATATTTT. As protein: CASSINSGNTIYF.

This sequence joins TRBV27 and TRBJ1-1; the D gene is possibly TRBD1 (6 bases). With 3 bases removed from V and 5 bases from J, the gap between germline ends came to 19 bases. The germline V gene encodes CDR1 MNHEY and CDR2 SMNVEV (reference sequence). The CDR3 is 16 amino acids. The CDR3 spells CASSLSPPRGFTEAFF. DNA of the CDR3: TGTGCCAGCAGTTTGTCCCCTCCCAGGGGATTTACTGAAGCTTTCTTT.

CDR3 in amino acids: CASSYSRGERSPLHF. CDR3 DNA: TGTGCCAGCAGTTACAGCCGGGGAGAACGATCACCCCTCCACTTT. The chain employs TRBV6-5 and TRBJ1-6; D gene uncertain. V lost 2 bases and J 10 bases, leaving 15 bases between the germline ends. The CDR3 has 15 amino acids. Germline V lookup: CDR1 MNHEY, CDR2 SVGAGI.

The chain uses TRBV29-1 and TRBJ2-1, with D perhaps matching TRBD1 or TRBD2 (6 bases each). The CDR3 extends over 13 amino acids. V lost 6 bases and J 12 bases, leaving 21 bases between the germline ends. Germline-derived CDR1 and CDR2 are SQVTM and ANQGSEA. CDR3 region: CSVSGTQWGAQFF. CDR3 nucleotide sequence: TGCAGCGTGTCCGGGACTCAATGGGGGGCGCAGTTCTTC.

The gene calls are TRBV25-1 and TRBJ1-1; D remains unclear. CDR3 size: 15 residues. CDR1 and CDR2 (germline): MGHDK, SYGVNS. Between the trimmed V and J ends, which lost 6 bases and 1 base, there was a span of 15 bases. CDR3 coding DNA: TGTGCCAGCAGGAGAGGGATACTCCCGAACACTGAAGCTTTCTTT. Amino acid sequence: CASRRGILPNTEAFF.

This chain links TRBV6-5 with TRBJ1-6; possible D gene TRBD1, 5 bases. CDR3 length: 15 residues. From germline, CDR1 is MNHEY and CDR2 SVGAGI. The V and J ends lost 2 bases and 6 bases respectively, with 11 bases between them. The CDR3 DNA reads as TGTGCCAGCAGTTACGGGGACCCCCTTAATTCACCCCTCCACTTT. Its protein is CASSYGDPLNSPLHF.

This chain uses TRBV5-6 with TRBJ1-5; D is ambiguous. The CDR3 runs 17 residues. CDR1 is SGHDT and CDR2 is YYEEEE in the germline V gene. Trimming stripped 1 base from V and 0 bases from J, with 14 bases between. CDR3 nucleotide sequence: TGTGCCAGCAGCTTGATGACAAGCACGGATAGCAATCAGCCCCAGCATTTT. It translates to CASSLMTSTDSNQPQHF.

This clone was picked up one time. The CDR3, as DNA: TGCGCCAGCAGTGAAGACCAGGGATTTGGTGAAAAACTGTTTTTT. It is translated as CASSEDQGFGEKLFF. The V gene is TRBV10-2, the J gene TRBJ1-4; TRBD1 is a possible D gene (5 bases). Germline V gene data show CDR1 as WSHSY and CDR2 as SAAADI. V was cut by 3 bases and J by 7 bases, with 15 bases left in between. CDR3 length: 15 amino acids.

The chain links TRBV24-1 to TRBJ2-1; 11 nucleotides match TRBD1. Germline CDR1 and CDR2: KGHDR and SFDVKD. J gave up 6 bases and V 5 bases, and 5 bases lay outside the gene matches. The CDR3 covers 15 residues. The chain's CDR3 is CATSAQDRGLNEQFF. The CDR3 DNA sequence: TGTGCCACCAGTGCGCAGGACAGGGGGCTCAATGAGCAGTTCTTC.

The rearrangement uses TRBV24-1 and TRBJ1-2, with D maybe TRBD1 (5 bases). Germline loops: CDR1 KGHDR, CDR2 SFDVKD. CDR3 length equals 12 residues. V was clipped by 6 bases and J by 8 bases, with 12 bases between them. CDR3 protein: CATSLGTTGYTF. CDR3 nucleotides: TGTGCCACCAGTCTCGGGACGACCGGCTACACCTTC.

V and J are TRBV27 and TRBJ2-7; a weak D match, TRBD1 (6 bases). CDR1 and CDR2 (germline): MNHEY, SMNVEV (reference sequence). The CDR3 sequence is 15 residues long. Trimming left V 8 bases short and J 1 base short, with 18 bases between. The CDR3 sequence is CASQRIGQQSYEQYF. The CDR3 DNA sequence: TGTGCCAGCCAAAGGATCGGACAGCAGTCCTACGAGCAGTACTTC.